Below, 18 T cell receptor beta chains from the same sample are listed, as sequenced in a study of T-cell memory formation after mild COVID-19. TCRdb recomputed calls from the 5' RACE reads with MiXCR, one row per CDR3 protein. The sample consists of about 200,000 distinct CDR3 sequences, over 7.5% of them appearing once. Sequenced material: PBMCs or a T cell subset sorted from them (not recorded which). The receptor set was obtained from a man aged 18 to 30 who had mild COVID-19 (a few samples of this study predate the infection). Cell type and time point are not known.

Only one count was recorded for this clonotype. The rearrangement links TRBV30 to TRBJ1-2, with 9 bases aligning to TRBD1. From germline, CDR1 is GTSNPN and CDR2 SVGIG (reference sequence). The CDR3 covers 13 residues. Trimming removed 4 bases from V and 4 bases from J; junction bases left unmatched: 4. CDR3 sequence: CAWNRGRGYGYTF. In nucleotides, the CDR3 is TGTGCCTGGAACAGGGGGCGAGGCTATGGCTACACCTTC.

V is TRBV15 and J is TRBJ1-1; 8 nucleotides match TRBD1. Germline V gene lookup returns CDR1 LNHNV and CDR2 YYDKDF (reference sequence). The CDR3 covers 13 residues. V lost 4 bases, J lost 5 bases, and 3 bases stayed unmatched. This CDR3 reads CATSITGGTEAFF. The CDR3 nucleotides are TGTGCCACCAGCATAACAGGGGGAACTGAAGCTTTCTTT.

This clonotype has only a few counts. This rearrangement joins TRBV6-6 to TRBJ2-1; TRBD2 agrees at 15 bases. The CDR3 spans 15 residues. The V segment lost 8 bases and the J segment 9 bases; nucleotides outside the gene matches: 8. The germline V gene encodes CDR1 MNHNY and CDR2 SVGAGI (reference sequence). CDR3 in amino acids: CASQGLAGGHVEQFF. In DNA form, the CDR3 reads TGTGCCAGCCAGGGACTAGCGGGGGGTCATGTTGAGCAGTTCTTC.

The genes are TRBV19 and TRBJ1-1; possible D gene TRBD1, 5 bases. The CDR3 extends over 12 amino acids. Trimming stripped 3 bases from V and 6 bases from J, with 8 bases between. Germline V gene sequence: CDR1 LNHDA, CDR2 SQIVND (reference sequence). As DNA, the CDR3 is TGTGCCAGTAGTATGGGACGGGCTGAAGCTTTCTTT. Translating gives CASSMGRAEAFF.

The V call is TRBV6-2 or TRBV6-3, the J call TRBJ1-4; TRBD1 might be the D (5 bases). Germline CDR1 reads MNHEY; CDR2 reads SVGEGT. Deletions cut 8 bases from V and 8 bases from J, with 18 bases between. The CDR3 contains 14 residues. CDR3 sequence (DNA): TGTGCCAGCCGGAGCGACTGGGACGCGGAAAAACTGTTTTTT. This encodes CASRSDWDAEKLFF.

This clonotype has only a few counts. The chain couples TRBV5-8 to TRBJ2-1; unclear D gene. The V end lost 3 bases, the J end lost 6 bases, and 7 bases lay between the germline ends. This CDR3 contains 12 residues. Germline CDR1 and CDR2: SGHTS and YDEGEE. CDR3 loop: CASSSWGNEQFF. Written as DNA, the CDR3 is TGTGCCAGCAGCTCCTGGGGCAATGAGCAGTTCTTC. The whole variable domain, filled in from reference TRBV5-8 and TRBJ2-1, reads EAGVTQSPTHLIKTRGQQATLRCSPISGHTSVYWYQQALGLGLQFLLWYDEGEERNRGNFPPRFSGRQFPNYSSELNVNALELEDSALYLCASSSWGNEQFFGPGTRLTVL.

The CDR3 here is CSARVRTSGNIQYF. As DNA, the CDR3 is TGCAGTGCTAGAGTACGGACTAGCGGAAACATTCAGTACTTC. This rearrangement joins TRBV20-1 to TRBJ2-4; the match to TRBD2 covers 10 bases. The CDR3 loop spans 14 amino acids. CDR1 and CDR2 (germline): DFQATT, SNEGSKA (reference sequence). V shed 1 base, J shed 6 bases, and the junction held 3 bases outside the gene matches.

The V gene is TRBV7-2, the J gene TRBJ1-5, with TRBD1 identical over 7 bases. V gave up 1 base and J gave up 2 bases; unmatched junction bases: 5. The CDR3 totals 16 residues. Germline loops: CDR1 SGHTA, CDR2 FQGNSA. The CDR3 spells CASSLGQGVGNQPQHF. The CDR3 nucleotides are TGTGCCAGCAGCTTAGGGCAGGGGGTAGGCAATCAGCCCCAGCATTTT.

The table lists this clonotype with a few counts. The rearrangement uses TRBV7-3 and TRBJ2-3; D not resolved. Looked up from germline, CDR1 is SGHTA and CDR2 is FQGTGA. Deletions cut 4 bases from V and 2 bases from J, with 7 bases between. This CDR3 is 13 amino acids long. CDR3 residues: CASSWESTDTQYF. The CDR3 DNA sequence: TGTGCCAGCAGCTGGGAATCCACAGATACGCAGTATTTT.

With regard to this clonotype: Its ends do not fully match the called genes, so a read error is possible. This chain joins TRBV7-9 and TRBJ1-2; TRBD1 aligns across 9 bases. The germline CDR1 and CDR2 sequences are SEHNR and FQNEAQ (reference sequence). This CDR3 comprises 18 residues. CDR3 residues: CASRLARPGRRTGDGYTF. The CDR3 DNA is TGTGCCAGCAGGTTAGCCCGGCCCGGAAGAAGGACAGGGGATGGCTACACCTTC.

This chain uses TRBV6-2 or TRBV6-3 with TRBJ1-5, with D tentatively TRBD1 (6 bases). Trimming left V 5 bases short and J 4 bases short, with 12 bases between. Germline V gene lookup returns CDR1 MNHEY and CDR2 SVGEGT. The CDR3 consists of 14 residues. CDR3 DNA: TGTGCCAGCAGTCACTTGGACAGAAATCAGCCCCAGCATTTT. This encodes CASSHLDRNQPQHF.

This clonotype came up many times. The V and J genes are TRBV5-1 and TRBJ1-1; D call uncertain. Germline lookup yields CDR1 SGHRS and CDR2 YFSETQ. The CDR3 has 18 residues. Trimming pared 4 bases from V and 0 bases from J, leaving 22 bases between. The chain's CDR3 is CASSPPRTAGTMNTEAFF. CDR3 DNA: TGCGCCAGCAGCCCCCCTCGGACCGCGGGAACCATGAACACTGAAGCTTTCTTT. Complete variable domain (other parts from reference TRBV5-1 and TRBJ1-1): KAGVTQTPRYLIKTRGQQVTLSCSPISGHRSVSWYQQTPGQGLQFLFEYFSETQRNKGNFPGRFSGRQFSNSRSEMNVSTLELGDSALYLCASSPPRTAGTMNTEAFFGQGTRLTVV.

This clonotype showed up just a few times. J is TRBJ1-1 and V is TRBV5-1; D might be TRBD1 (6 bases). CDR1 and CDR2 from the germline V gene are SGHRS and YFSETQ. The V and J ends lost 3 bases and 1 base respectively, with 13 bases between them. The CDR3 runs to 15 residues. This CDR3 reads CASSWTHRENTEAFF. The CDR3 coding sequence is TGCGCCAGCAGCTGGACCCACAGGGAGAACACTGAAGCTTTCTTT.

The chain recombines TRBV7-2 with TRBJ2-7, with TRBD1 matching 8 bases. V shed 5 bases, J shed 3 bases, and the junction held 3 bases outside the gene matches. Germline assignment: CDR1 SGHTA and CDR2 FQGNSA. The CDR3 totals 13 residues. The CDR3 reads CASSRTGFYEQYF. As DNA, the CDR3 is TGTGCCAGCAGCCGGACAGGGTTCTACGAGCAGTACTTC.

This clonotype was observed many times. This chain uses TRBV12-3 or TRBV12-4 with TRBJ2-7; the D gene is possibly TRBD1 (6 bases). The CDR3 loop spans 14 amino acids. With 5 bases removed from V and 3 bases from J, the gap between germline ends came to 14 bases. The CDR3 sequence is CASSKWTDYYEQYF. The CDR3 bases are TGTGCCAGCAGTAAATGGACAGATTACTACGAGCAGTACTTC.

This clonotype came up a few times. The V gene is TRBV19, the J gene TRBJ1-1, with 7 bases fitting TRBD1. Germline values: CDR1 LNHDA, CDR2 SQIVND (reference sequence). This CDR3 has 15 residues. Losses at the gene ends were 4 bases for V and 0 bases for J; bases not matched to a gene: 5. In DNA form, the CDR3 reads TGTGCCAGTAGTACGGGGGACAGCATGAACACTGAAGCTTTCTTT. Amino acids: CASSTGDSMNTEAFF. The full variable domain, with the rest looked up from reference TRBV19 and TRBJ1-1, is DGGITQSPKYLFRKEGQNVTLSCEQNLNHDAMYWYRQDPGQGLRLIYYSQIVNDFQKGDIAEGYSVSREKKESFPLTVTSAQKNPTAFYLCASSTGDSMNTEAFFGQGTRLTVV.

The V call is TRBV20-1, the J call TRBJ1-1; possibly TRBD1 for D (6 bases). CDR3 size: 14 residues. Germline CDR1 is DFQATT and CDR2 is SNEGSKA (reference sequence). With 4 bases removed from V and 1 base from J, the gap between germline ends came to 13 bases. CDR3 protein: CSAKKGHRNTEAFF. As DNA, the CDR3 is TGCAGTGCTAAGAAGGGACATAGGAACACTGAAGCTTTCTTT.

This clonotype occurred a few times. The V and J genes are TRBV3-1 and TRBJ1-4, with 10 bases fitting TRBD1. Germline CDR1 LGHDT, CDR2 YNNKEL (reference sequence). The J segment lost 6 bases and the V segment lost 1 base, leaving 8 bases of the junction unmatched. This CDR3 is 17 amino acids long. The CDR3 sequence: CASSQGPGGTGDEKLFF. The CDR3 coding sequence is TGTGCCAGCAGCCAAGGACCCGGTGGGACAGGGGATGAAAAACTGTTTTTT.